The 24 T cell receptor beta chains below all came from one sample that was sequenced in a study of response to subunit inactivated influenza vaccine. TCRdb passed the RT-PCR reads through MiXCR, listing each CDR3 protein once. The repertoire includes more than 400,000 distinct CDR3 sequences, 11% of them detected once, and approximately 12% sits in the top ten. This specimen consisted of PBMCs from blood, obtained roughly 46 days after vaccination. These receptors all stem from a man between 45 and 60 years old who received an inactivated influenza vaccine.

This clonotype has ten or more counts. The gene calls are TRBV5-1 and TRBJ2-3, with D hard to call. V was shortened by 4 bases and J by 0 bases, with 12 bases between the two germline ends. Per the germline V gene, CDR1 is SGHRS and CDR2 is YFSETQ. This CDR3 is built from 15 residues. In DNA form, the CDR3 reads TGCGCCAGCAGCCTCGGTGTGTCTAGCACAGATACGCAGTATTTT. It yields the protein CASSLGVSSTDTQYF.

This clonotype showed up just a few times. Here the CDR3 DNA reads TGTGCCAGCAGACCCACTGGGGGTCACTACGAGCAGTACTTC. This codes for CASRPTGGHYEQYF. The V call is TRBV6-2 or TRBV6-3, the J call TRBJ2-7; the D call may be TRBD1 or TRBD2 (5 bases each). V lost 6 bases and J 3 bases, leaving 15 bases between the germline ends. CDR1 MNHEY and CDR2 SVGEGT come from the germline V gene. The length of the CDR3 is 14 residues.

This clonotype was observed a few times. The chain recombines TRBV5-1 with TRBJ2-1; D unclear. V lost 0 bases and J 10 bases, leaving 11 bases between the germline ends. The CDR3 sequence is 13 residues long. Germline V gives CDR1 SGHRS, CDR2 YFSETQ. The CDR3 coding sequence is TGCGCCAGCAGCTTGGCGGCAGCCACCGAGCAGTTCTTC. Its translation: CASSLAAATEQFF.

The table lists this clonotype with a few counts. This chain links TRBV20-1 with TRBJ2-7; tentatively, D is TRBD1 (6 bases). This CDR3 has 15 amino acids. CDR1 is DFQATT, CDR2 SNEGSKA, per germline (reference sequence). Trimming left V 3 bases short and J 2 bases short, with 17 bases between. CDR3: CSASPPGQRPYEQYF. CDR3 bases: TGCAGTGCTAGCCCACCGGGACAAAGACCCTACGAGCAGTACTTC.

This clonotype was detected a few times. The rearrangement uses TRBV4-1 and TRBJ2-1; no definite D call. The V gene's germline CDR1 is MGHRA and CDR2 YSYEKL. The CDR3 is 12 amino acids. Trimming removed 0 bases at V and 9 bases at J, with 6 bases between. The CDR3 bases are TGCGCCAGCAGCCAAGATCGAAGTGAGCAGTTCTTC. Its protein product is CASSQDRSEQFF.

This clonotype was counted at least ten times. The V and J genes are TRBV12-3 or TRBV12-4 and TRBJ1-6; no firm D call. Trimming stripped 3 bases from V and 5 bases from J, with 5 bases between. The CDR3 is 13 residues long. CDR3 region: CASSFQDNSPLHF. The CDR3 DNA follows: TGTGCCAGCAGTTTCCAGGATAATTCACCCCTCCACTTT.

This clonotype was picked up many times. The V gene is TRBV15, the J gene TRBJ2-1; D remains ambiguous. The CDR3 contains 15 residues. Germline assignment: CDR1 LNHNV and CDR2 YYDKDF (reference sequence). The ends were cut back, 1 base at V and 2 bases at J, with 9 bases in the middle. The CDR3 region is CATSRGDNPYNEQFF. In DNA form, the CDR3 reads TGTGCCACCAGCAGAGGGGATAACCCCTACAATGAGCAGTTCTTC. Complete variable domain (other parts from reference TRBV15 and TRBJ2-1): DAMVIQNPRYQVTQFGKPVTLSCSQTLNHNVMYWYQQKSSQAPKLLFHYYDKDFNNEADTPDNFQSRRPNTSFCFLDIRSPGLGDTAMYLCATSRGDNPYNEQFFGPGTRLTVL.

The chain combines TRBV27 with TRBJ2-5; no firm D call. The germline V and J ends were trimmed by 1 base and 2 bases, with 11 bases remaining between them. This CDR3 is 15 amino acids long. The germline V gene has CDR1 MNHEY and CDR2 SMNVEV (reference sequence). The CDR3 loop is CASSLFPTDQETQYF. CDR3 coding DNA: TGTGCCAGCAGTTTATTCCCGACGGATCAAGAGACCCAGTACTTC.

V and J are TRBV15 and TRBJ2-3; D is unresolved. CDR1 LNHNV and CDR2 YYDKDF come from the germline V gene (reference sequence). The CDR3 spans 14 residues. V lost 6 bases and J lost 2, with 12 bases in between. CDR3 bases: TGTGCCACCAGTATAACTGGCGACACAGATACGCAGTATTTT. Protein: CATSITGDTDTQYF.

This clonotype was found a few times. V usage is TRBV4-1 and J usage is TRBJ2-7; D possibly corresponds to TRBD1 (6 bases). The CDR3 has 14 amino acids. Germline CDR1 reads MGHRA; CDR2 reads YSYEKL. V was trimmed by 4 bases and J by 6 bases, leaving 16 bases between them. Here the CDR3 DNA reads TGCGCCAGCAGCCTGGGACAACAAAACGGCGAGCAGTACTTC. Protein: CASSLGQQNGEQYF.

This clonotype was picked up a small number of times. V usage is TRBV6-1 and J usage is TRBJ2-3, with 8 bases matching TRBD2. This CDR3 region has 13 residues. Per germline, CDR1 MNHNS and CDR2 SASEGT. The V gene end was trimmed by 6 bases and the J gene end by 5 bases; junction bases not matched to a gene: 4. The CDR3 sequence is CASRGLVEDTQYF. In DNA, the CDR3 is TGTGCCAGCAGGGGACTAGTTGAAGATACGCAGTATTTT.

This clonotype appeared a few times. The CDR3 is CSAKLEGQFF. CDR3 sequence (DNA): TGCAGTGCAAAACTAGAGGGGCAGTTCTTC. The chain employs TRBV20-1 and TRBJ2-1, with D tentatively TRBD2 (5 bases). The CDR3 contains 10 residues. Germline CDR1 DFQATT, CDR2 SNEGSKA (reference sequence). The germline V and J ends were trimmed by 6 bases and 12 bases, with 12 bases remaining between them.

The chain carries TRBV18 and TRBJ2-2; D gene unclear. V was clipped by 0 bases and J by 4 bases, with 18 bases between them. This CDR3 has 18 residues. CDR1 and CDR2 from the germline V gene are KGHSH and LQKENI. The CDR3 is CASSPPGSGTAVTGELFF. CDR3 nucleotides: TGTGCCAGCTCACCACCGGGATCTGGCACCGCGGTCACCGGGGAGCTGTTTTTT. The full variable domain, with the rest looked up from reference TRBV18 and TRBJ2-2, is NAGVMQNPRHLVRRRGQEARLRCSPMKGHSHVYWYRQLPEEGLKFMVYLQKENIIDESGMPKERFSAEFPKEGPSILRIQQVVRGDSAAYFCASSPPGSGTAVTGELFFGEGSRLTVL.

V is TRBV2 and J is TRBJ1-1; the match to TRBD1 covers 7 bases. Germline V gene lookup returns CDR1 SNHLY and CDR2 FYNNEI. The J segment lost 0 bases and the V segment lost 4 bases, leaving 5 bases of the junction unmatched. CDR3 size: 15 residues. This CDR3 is CASSAAGQLNTEAFF. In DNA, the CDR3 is TGTGCCAGCAGTGCCGCGGGACAGTTGAACACTGAAGCTTTCTTT.

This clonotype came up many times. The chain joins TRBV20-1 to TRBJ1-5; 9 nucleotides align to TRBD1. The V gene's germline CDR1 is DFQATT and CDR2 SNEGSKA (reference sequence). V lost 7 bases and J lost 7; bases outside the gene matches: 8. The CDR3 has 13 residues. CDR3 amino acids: CSVDTGGWQPQHF. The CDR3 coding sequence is TGCAGTGTTGATACAGGGGGCTGGCAGCCCCAGCATTTT.

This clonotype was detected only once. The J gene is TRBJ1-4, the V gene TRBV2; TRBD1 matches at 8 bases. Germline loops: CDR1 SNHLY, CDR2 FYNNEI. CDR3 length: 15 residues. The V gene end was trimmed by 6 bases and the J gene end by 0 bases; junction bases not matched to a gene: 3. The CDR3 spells CASRQDRATNEKLFF. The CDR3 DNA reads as TGTGCCAGCAGACAGGACAGGGCAACTAATGAAAAACTGTTTTTT.

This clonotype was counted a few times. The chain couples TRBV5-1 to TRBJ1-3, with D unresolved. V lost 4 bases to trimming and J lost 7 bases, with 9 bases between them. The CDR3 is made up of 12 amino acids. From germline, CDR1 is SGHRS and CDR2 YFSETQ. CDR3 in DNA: TGCGCCAGCAGCGCGGACTCGAACACCATATATTTT. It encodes CASSADSNTIYF.

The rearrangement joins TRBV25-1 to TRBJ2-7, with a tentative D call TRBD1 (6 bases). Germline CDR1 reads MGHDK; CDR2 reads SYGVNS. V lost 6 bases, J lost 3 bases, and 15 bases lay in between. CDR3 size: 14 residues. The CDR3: CASSQTGLDYEQYF. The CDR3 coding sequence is TGTGCCAGCAGCCAGACAGGTCTAGACTACGAGCAGTACTTC.

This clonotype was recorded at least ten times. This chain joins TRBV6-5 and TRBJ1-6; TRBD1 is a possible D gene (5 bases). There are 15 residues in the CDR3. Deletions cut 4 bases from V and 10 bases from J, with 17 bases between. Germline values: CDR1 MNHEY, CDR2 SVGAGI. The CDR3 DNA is TGTGCCAGCAGTTCCTCCGCCAGGGTGGAATCACCCCTCCACTTT. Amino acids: CASSSSARVESPLHF.

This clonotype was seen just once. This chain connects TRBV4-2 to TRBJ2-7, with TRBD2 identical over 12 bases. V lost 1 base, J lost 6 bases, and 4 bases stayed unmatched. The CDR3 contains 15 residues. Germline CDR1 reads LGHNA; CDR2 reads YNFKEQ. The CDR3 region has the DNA TGTGCCAGCAGCCAAGCTAGCGGGGGGGCCTTCGAGCAGTACTTC. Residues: CASSQASGGAFEQYF.

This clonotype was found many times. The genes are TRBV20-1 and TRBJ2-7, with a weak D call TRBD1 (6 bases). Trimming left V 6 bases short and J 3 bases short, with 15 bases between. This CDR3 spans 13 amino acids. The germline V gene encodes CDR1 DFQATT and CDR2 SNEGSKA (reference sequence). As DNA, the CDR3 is TGCAGTGCCGCCGGGACACAAGACTACGAGCAGTACTTC. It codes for CSAAGTQDYEQYF.

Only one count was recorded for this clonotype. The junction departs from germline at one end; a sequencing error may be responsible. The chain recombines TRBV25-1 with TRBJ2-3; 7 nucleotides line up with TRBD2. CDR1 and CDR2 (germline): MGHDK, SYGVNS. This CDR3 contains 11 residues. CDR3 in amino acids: CASSAGGTQPF. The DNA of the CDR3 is TGTGCCAGCAGTGCGGGGGGTACGCAGCCTTTT.

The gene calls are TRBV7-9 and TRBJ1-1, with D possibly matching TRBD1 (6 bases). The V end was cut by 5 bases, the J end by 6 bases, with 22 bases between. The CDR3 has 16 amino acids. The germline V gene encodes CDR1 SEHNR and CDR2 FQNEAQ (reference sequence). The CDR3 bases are TGTGCCAGCAGCGCTACAGGGATGGGGCGCAGGGCTGAAGCTTTCTTT. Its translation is CASSATGMGRRAEAFF.

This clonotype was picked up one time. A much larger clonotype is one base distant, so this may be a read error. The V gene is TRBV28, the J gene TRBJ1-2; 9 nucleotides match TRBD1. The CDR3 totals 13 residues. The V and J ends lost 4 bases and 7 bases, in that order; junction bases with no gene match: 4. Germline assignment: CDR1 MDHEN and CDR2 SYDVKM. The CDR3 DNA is TGTGCCAGCAGTTGGAGACAGGGGGGTGGCTACACCTTC. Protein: CASSWRQGGGYTF.